This T cell receptor (beta chain) was sequenced in a study of blood T cell repertoires in COVID-19. At the level of the study: The cDNA or gDNA used as material had been derived from T cells, B-cell-depleted T cells, or PBMCs.

Clones were sequenced by immunoSEQ multiplex PCR, and TCRdb holds only the in-frame ones, with some missing. The sample holds 140,000 to 150,000 clones; roughly 80% are singletons and the top ten take less than 50%. The length of the CDR3 is 16 residues. Trimming removed 4 bases from V and 7 bases from J, with 19 bases in between. Germline assignment: CDR1 SGHTA and CDR2 FQGTGA. J is TRBJ2-2 and V is TRBV7-3, with D perhaps matching TRBD1 (5 bases). What was sequenced was peripheral blood. This TCR came from a human donor in a cohort sampled during active COVID-19. Written as DNA, the CDR3 is TGTGCCAGCAGCTCCTCGGCCAAGGGGCGAGACGGGGAGCTGTTTTTT. It encodes CASSSSAKGRDGELFF.